This passage covers 5 T cell receptor beta chains from one sample sequenced in a study of cytomegalovirus exposure and HLA in healthy donors. Primers: 60 Vbeta forward and 13 Jbeta reverse. Generated by immunoSEQ multiplex PCR, the TCRdb table keeps only in-frame clones and is missing some. Among roughly 120,000 clones listed, about 85% were seen once. The sample consisted of PBMCs. Receptors were obtained from a middle-aged man in good health and CMV-seronegative.

This clone was seen only once. The chain employs TRBV6-5 and TRBJ2-3, with 10 bases fitting TRBD2. V was clipped by 2 bases and J by 1 base; unmatched bases: 3. This CDR3 region has 16 residues. The V gene's germline CDR1 is MNHEY and CDR2 SVGAGI. CDR3 nucleotides: TGTGCCAGCAGTTACGACGGGACTAGCGGCACAGATACGCAGTATTTT. As protein: CASSYDGTSGTDTQYF.

The J gene is TRBJ1-3, the V gene TRBV6-4, with TRBD1 matching over 8 bases. The germline V gene has CDR1 MRHNA and CDR2 SNTAGT. With 2 bases clipped from V and 3 bases from J, the junction kept 0 bases outside the gene matches. This CDR3 contains 14 residues. The CDR3, as DNA: TGTGCCAGCAGTGACGACAGGGGTGGAAACACCATATATTTT. It yields the protein CASSDDRGGNTIYF.

CDR3 nucleotides: TGTGCCAGCAGCTTAGTTGTAGGGGGTGCAGGTACTGGGGACACTGAAGCTTTCTTT. This sequence encodes CASSLVVGGAGTGDTEAFF. The chain carries TRBV7-2 and TRBJ1-1; the D gene is possibly TRBD1 (6 bases). The CDR3 has 19 residues. Trimming removed 1 base at V and 3 bases at J, with 24 bases between. Germline values: CDR1 SGHTA, CDR2 FQGNSA.

In its sample, this clone was seen once. The chain employs TRBV14 and TRBJ2-5; possible D gene TRBD2, 5 bases. CDR1 is SGHDN and CDR2 is FVKESK in the germline V gene. V was cut by 5 bases and J by 2 bases, with 18 bases left in between. The CDR3 spans 16 residues. CDR3 DNA: TGTGCCAGCAGCTCACTACGGCGGGCCTTTCAAGAGACCCAGTACTTC. The encoded protein is CASSSLRRAFQETQYF. The whole variable domain, remainder taken from reference TRBV14 and TRBJ2-5, is EAGVTQFPSHSVIEKGQTVTLRCDPISGHDNLYWYRRVMGKEIKFLLHFVKESKQDESGMPNNRFLAERTGGTYSTLKVQPAELEDSGVYFCASSSLRRAFQETQYFGPGTRLLVL.

There are a few counts of this clone. The genes are TRBV18 and TRBJ1-1; D not certain. Looked up from germline, CDR1 is KGHSH and CDR2 is LQKENI. The CDR3 length is 11 residues. Trimming took 4 bases from V and 2 from J, leaving 2 bases between them. CDR3 residues: CASSLNTEAFF. The CDR3 DNA reads as TGTGCCAGCTCACTAAACACTGAAGCTTTCTTT.